This TCR beta chain was captured by sequencing in a study of blood T cell repertoires in COVID-19 (dated by TCRdb to about 2020). With respect to the entire study: Samples covering the acute and convalescent phases of COVID-19 were provided by collaborators in the United States, Italy and Spain. The material from the prospective study consisted of cDNA or gDNA derived from T cells, B-cell-depleted T cells, or PBMCs. The dataset comprised deeply sampled blood TCRbeta repertoires from subjects exposed to, actively infected with, or recovered from COVID-19. The repertoires were released in a freely available public database meant as a resource for research on the immune response to SARS-CoV-2. Samples were obtained from the ongoing ImmuneRACE study (first 160 participants) and from over a thousand subjects provided by 6 global collaborators. The sample metadata nearly always contained a de-identified subject ID, COVID-19 status, age in years and sex. Where available, HLA class I and class II types were obtained from metadata supplied by the sample provider rather than from assay-based typing. General study outcomes and caveats: The amount of clinical and demographic metadata varied by source and participant and was provided uncurated.

From cysteine to phenylalanine, the CDR3 is 15 amino acids long. The read is trimmed to its CDR3 DNA, 45 bases read in frame from base 1. Compared with germline, V lacks 5 bases and J lacks 5 bases; bases without a gene match: 6. Based on the germline V gene, the CDR1 and CDR2 sequences are SGHRS and YFSETQ. Participants in the prospective study were enrolled through a virtual design, were aged about 18 to 89 years, and lived in fewer than 30 United States geographic areas. In the prospective study, participants were assigned to cohorts based on the clinical history participants reported in a screening survey and a study questionnaire. Recovered participants in ImmuneRACE Cohort 3 were defined by two consecutive negative NP/OP PCR tests, clearance by a healthcare professional, or resolution of symptoms. Mobile phlebotomists in the prospective study collected whole blood, serum and a nasopharyngeal or oropharyngeal swab from every participant. Participants in the prospective study had the option to provide additional blood draws and questionnaires over a roughly 2-month period. Prospective study blood samples were shipped either frozen or at room temperature before DNA extraction.

The immunoSEQ Assay, a bias-controlled multiplex PCR, was used to amplify TCRbeta CDR3 regions from genomic DNA. In the authors' own workflow: Nucleated cell counts per sample were estimated from amplification of reference gene primers within the assay. Sequence reads were collapsed and filtered to measure the absolute abundance of every unique TCRbeta CDR3 rearrangement. Productive Simpson clonality was computed per sample as the square root of Simpson's diversity index over productive rearrangements. The table comes from immuneACCESS by way of TCRdb, which keeps in-frame sequences with V and J called. Part of the clones is missing from these tables; in studies checked, under half for an unresolved V gene and the rest for unknown reasons. That table furnishes V, J and clone size, whereas the DNA furnished D and trimming. The sample includes over 140,000 clones, with nearly 80% observed a single time. Of the sample, roughly 2.9% is held by the ten largest clones.

As concerns this clone: The target of this receptor is not known. Base-call qualities are not available, and no considerably larger clone is one nucleotide away.

Sequenced input: PBMCs or T cells enriched from blood (not recorded which). The TCR comes from a woman aged 45-60 years who had recovered from COVID-19. The chain couples TRBV5-1 to TRBJ2-1; 11 of the junction bases match TRBD2. The sequenced DNA: TGCGCCAGCAGGCCCGGGACTAGCGGTCACAATGAGCAGTTCTTC. The translation is CASRPGTSGHNEQFF.